Listed here are 19 T cell receptor beta chains from one sample, sequenced in a study of immune evolution from preneoplasia to lung adenocarcinoma. TCRdb's table, derived via immunoSEQ multiplex PCR, lists solely in-frame clones and lacks some. The sample has under 10,000 clones; about four fifths are singletons. Input material: FFPE adjacent normal lung tissue. The receptor source for this set is a person in their sixties or seventies with lung adenocarcinoma.

This clone was seen a handful of times. The chain has TRBV10-3 and TRBJ1-2; 7 bases fit TRBD1. The CDR3 consists of 13 residues. Per the germline V gene, CDR1 is ENHRY and CDR2 is SYGVKD. V shed 6 bases and J 8 bases; nucleotides not matched to a gene: 9. The CDR3 DNA reads TGTGCCATCAGGGGGATGGACAGGCAAGGCTACACCTTC. It codes for CAIRGMDRQGYTF.

V and J are TRBV5-4 and TRBJ1-1; D is undetermined. The CDR3 has 16 amino acids. Looked up from germline, CDR1 is SGHNT and CDR2 is YYREEE (reference sequence). Trimming removed 4 bases at V and 2 bases at J, with 18 bases between. The CDR3: CASSQELGRINTEAFF. The CDR3 nucleotides read TGTGCCAGCAGCCAAGAACTCGGGCGGATTAACACTGAAGCTTTCTTT.

The chain has TRBV6-1 and TRBJ1-5; D is unresolved. Germline V CDR1 and CDR2: MNHNS, SASEGT. V was trimmed by 2 bases and J by 5 bases, leaving 10 bases between them. The CDR3 is 14 residues long. CDR3 in amino acids: CASSEQQTDQPQHF. As DNA, the CDR3 is TGTGCCAGCAGTGAACAACAGACCGATCAGCCCCAGCATTTT.

The rearrangement joins TRBV20-1 to TRBJ2-5; D tentatively reads TRBD1 or TRBD2 (5 bases each). V was shortened by 4 bases and J by 3 bases, with 6 bases between the two germline ends. Germline-derived CDR1 and CDR2 are DFQATT and SNEGSKA (reference sequence). The CDR3 has 11 amino acids. CDR3 residues: CSAMGEETQYF. In nucleotides, the CDR3 is TGCAGTGCTATGGGGGAAGAGACCCAGTACTTC.

This clone was observed a few times. This chain connects TRBV7-8 to TRBJ2-2, with D perhaps TRBD1 or TRBD2 (5 bases each). Germline-derived CDR1 and CDR2 are SGHVS and FQNEAQ. V lost 8 bases, J lost 5 bases, and 18 bases lay in between. The CDR3 loop spans 15 amino acids. CDR3: CASRRQGWGTGELFF. The DNA for the CDR3 is TGTGCCAGCCGCCGGCAGGGATGGGGGACCGGGGAGCTGTTTTTT.

The CDR3 DNA reads TGTGCCAGCAGTTTATCGTCAAGGGATCAGCCCCAGCATTTT. It translates to CASSLSSRDQPQHF. V and J are TRBV27 and TRBJ1-5; no definite D call. From germline, CDR1 is MNHEY and CDR2 SMNVEV (reference sequence). Trimming removed 0 bases from V and 5 bases from J, with 8 bases in between. CDR3 length: 14 amino acids.

This clone was observed a handful of times. The chain couples TRBV7-2 to TRBJ1-5, with 7 bases that match TRBD1. This CDR3 contains 15 residues. The germline CDR1 and CDR2 sequences are SGHTA and FQGNSA. Unmatched junction bases numbered 7, after V lost 5 bases and J lost 3 bases. CDR3 DNA: TGTGCCAGCAGCACCCAGACAGGGAACAATCAGCCCCAGCATTTT. Its translation: CASSTQTGNNQPQHF.

The chain has TRBV5-1 and TRBJ1-4; D perhaps matches TRBD1 (5 bases). Trimming stripped 4 bases from V and 8 bases from J, with 18 bases between. CDR3 length: 15 residues. CDR1 SGHRS and CDR2 YFSETQ come from the germline V gene. CDR3 in DNA: TGCGCCAGCAGCCCTGGGGAAGGGGCGAAAGAAAAACTGTTTTTT. This gives the protein CASSPGEGAKEKLFF.

The chain employs TRBV19 and TRBJ1-5; D is possibly TRBD1 (6 bases). V gave up 6 bases and J gave up 1 base, with 13 bases separating them. The CDR3 contains 15 residues. CDR1 and CDR2 from the germline V gene are LNHDA and SQIVND (reference sequence). The CDR3 spells CASSTGKRSNQPQHF. In DNA form, the CDR3 reads TGTGCCAGTAGCACAGGGAAAAGAAGCAATCAGCCCCAGCATTTT.

J is TRBJ1-2 and V is TRBV5-4; D is perhaps TRBD1 (6 bases). Germline values: CDR1 SGHNT, CDR2 YYREEE (reference sequence). Trimming pared 0 bases from V and 1 base from J, leaving 7 bases between. This CDR3 has 14 amino acids. CDR3 sequence: CASSLAGVNYGYTF. The DNA for the CDR3 is TGTGCCAGCAGCTTGGCAGGGGTTAACTATGGCTACACCTTC. The whole variable domain, remainder taken from reference TRBV5-4 and TRBJ1-2, is ETGVTQSPTHLIKTRGQQVTLRCSSQSGHNTVSWYQQALGQGPQFIFQYYREEENGRGNFPPRFSGLQFPNYSSELNVNALELDDSALYLCASSLAGVNYGYTFGSGTRLTVV.

The chain links TRBV19 to TRBJ2-2; the D gene is possibly TRBD2 (5 bases). Germline-derived CDR1 and CDR2 are LNHDA and SQIVND (reference sequence). The V and J ends lost 10 bases and 3 bases respectively, with 12 bases between them. CDR3 length equals 13 residues. This chain's CDR3 is CATNAGYTGELFF. CDR3 coding DNA: TGTGCCACCAACGCGGGTTACACCGGGGAGCTGTTTTTT.

The chain couples TRBV5-6 to TRBJ1-1; a weak D match, TRBD1 (6 bases). Germline V CDR1 and CDR2: SGHDT, YYEEEE. Trimming left V 4 bases short and J 9 bases short, with 16 bases between. This CDR3 has 13 amino acids. This CDR3 reads CASSATGIEKAFF. DNA for the CDR3: TGTGCCAGCAGCGCCACAGGGATAGAGAAAGCTTTCTTT.

The chain joins TRBV11-2 to TRBJ2-7; TRBD2 agrees at 8 bases. Germline lookup yields CDR1 SGHAT and CDR2 FQNNGV. The CDR3 loop spans 17 amino acids. V lost 3 bases to trimming and J lost 2 bases; unmatched junction nucleotides: 12. CDR3 loop: CASSLRGLTGGTYEQYF. CDR3 bases: TGTGCCAGCAGCTTGAGGGGACTTACGGGGGGGACCTACGAGCAGTACTTC.

In its sample, this clone was seen a few times. The rearrangement links TRBV30 to TRBJ1-4, with 8 bases identical to TRBD1. This CDR3 has 14 residues. CDR1 is GTSNPN and CDR2 is SVGIG in the germline V gene (reference sequence). The V segment lost 7 bases and the J segment 0 bases; nucleotides outside the gene matches: 4. The CDR3 loop is CASRTGTTNEKLFF. The CDR3, as DNA: TGTGCCTCACGGACAGGGACAACTAATGAAAAACTGTTTTTT.

The chain uses TRBV11-3 and TRBJ1-5, with D perhaps matching TRBD1 (6 bases). V was shortened by 2 bases and J by 2 bases, with 22 bases between the two germline ends. CDR1 is SGHNT and CDR2 is YENEEA in the germline V gene. The CDR3 loop spans 19 amino acids. The CDR3 reads CASSLRAGEGHWGNQPQHF. The CDR3, as DNA: TGTGCCAGCAGCTTAAGGGCAGGGGAAGGTCATTGGGGCAATCAGCCCCAGCATTTT.

J is TRBJ1-4 and V is TRBV7-8, with no clear D. CDR1 and CDR2 from the germline V gene are SGHVS and FQNEAQ. This CDR3 region has 15 residues. V lost 1 base to trimming and J lost 0 bases, with 6 bases between them. The DNA for the CDR3 is TGTGCCAGCAGCTTAGGCAGGCCAACTAATGAAAAACTGTTTTTT. This gives the protein CASSLGRPTNEKLFF.

V and J are TRBV5-4 and TRBJ1-3; D may be TRBD1 (5 bases). CDR1 is SGHNT and CDR2 is YYREEE in the germline V gene (reference sequence). V lost 2 bases and J 0 bases, leaving 15 bases between the germline ends. CDR3 length: 17 residues. The CDR3 bases are TGTGCCAGCAGCTTCGACCCAGGGTCTTACTCTGGAAACACCATATATTTT. Residues: CASSFDPGSYSGNTIYF.

This chain links TRBV30 with TRBJ1-2; D is undetermined. V lost 5 bases, J lost 2 bases, and 12 bases lay in between. CDR1 is GTSNPN, CDR2 SVGIG, per germline (reference sequence). CDR3 length: 13 amino acids. CDR3 in DNA: TGTGCCTGGGCCAGGCAGGCGAACTATGGCTACACCTTC. It translates to CAWARQANYGYTF. Drawing the rest from reference TRBV30 and TRBJ1-2, the complete variable domain is SQTIHQWPATLVQPVGSPLSLECTVEGTSNPNLYWYRQAAGRGLQLLFYSVGIGQISSEVPQNLSASRPQDRQFILSSKKLLLSDSGFYLCAWARQANYGYTFGSGTRLTVV.

This chain connects TRBV7-6 to TRBJ1-5, with a weak D call TRBD1 (6 bases). CDR1 and CDR2 (germline): SGHVS, FNYEAQ. Trimming stripped 2 bases from V and 7 bases from J, with 9 bases between. The CDR3 extends over 13 amino acids. CDR3 nucleotides: TGTGCCAGCAGCTTAACAGGGTGGCAGCCCCAGCATTTT. Its protein product is CASSLTGWQPQHF.